The T cell receptor (beta chain) under discussion was sequenced for a study of CD8+CD57+ T cells in acquired aplastic anemia. CD8+CD57+ cell expansion, shown by flow cytometry, had occurred in the patients selected for sequencing. V gave up 3 bases and J gave up 0 bases, with 11 bases separating them. The CDR3 extends over 16 amino acids. Looked up from germline, CDR1 is LNHDA and CDR2 is SQIVND (reference sequence). This clonotype was observed a handful of times. Genomic DNA, the template, was used for profiling of the TCR beta VDJ and CDR3. One entry per CDR3 protein, called by TCRdb with MiXCR from the reads. Among around 430,000 distinct CDR3 sequences listed, under 40% were seen once.

Sample: sorted CD4+, CD8+, or CD8+CD57+ T cells (not recorded which) from PBMCs. The chain links TRBV19 to TRBJ1-4; D is possibly TRBD1 (5 bases). This TCR was sampled from a human donor with aplastic anemia. CDR3 coding DNA: TGTGCCAGTAGTATCTATACAGGATCAACTAATGAAAAACTGTTTTTT. The encoded protein is CASSIYTGSTNEKLFF.